A single T cell receptor (beta chain) is shown here with its context. This sample was taken from a study of shared clonotypes between healthy human individuals. This CDR3 contains 17 residues. Trimming at V came to 7 bases and at J to 7 bases, leaving 18 bases not matched to a gene. Germline V gives CDR1 LGHNT, CDR2 FRNRAP. Replicate PCRs from sorted subsets contained roughly 200 ng DNA, which is around 30,000 T cell genomes. Produced via immunoSEQ multiplex PCR; TCRdb's table is partial and in-frame only. The sample shows 2 million to 3 million clones, approximately 93% of them seen only once. Study donors comprised healthy, HIV-negative adults devoid of recent acute infection or vaccination.

The sequenced material came from naive CD4+ T cells from PBMCs. Subset noted: CD45RA+ positively selected. This sequence was found in a man between 18 and 29 years old in good health. Some clones in this sample may be carry-over from other donors' samples. V usage is TRBV12-5 and J usage is TRBJ2-1, with 8 bases identical to TRBD2. In DNA form, the CDR3 reads TGTGCTAGTGCCCAAACCCGGGCTAGCGGGTTAGGGAATGAGCAGTTCTTC. Its translation is CASAQTRASGLGNEQFF.